This passage covers 26 T cell receptor beta chains from one sample sequenced in a study of shared clonotypes between healthy human individuals. Naive-designated CD8 cells lacked CD45RO, were positively enriched for CCR7, and omitted terminally differentiated effector memory CD45RA+ cells. Measured with immunoSEQ multiplex PCR; TCRdb has only the in-frame clones, and not every one. This sample yields 600,000 or so clones, of which nearly 98% are seen a single time; roughly 0.29% belongs to the top ten. Sample: naive CD8+ T cells sorted from blood. The receptor source for this set is a man aged 25 to 45 in good health.

The chain recombines TRBV5-6 with TRBJ2-1; 12 nucleotides agree with TRBD2. Germline values: CDR1 SGHDT, CDR2 YYEEEE. The CDR3 has 16 amino acids. Trimming cost V 1 base and J 8 bases; bases outside gene matches: 7. The CDR3 coding sequence is TGTGCCAGCAGCTTGTCAACTAGCGGGAGGTTTTATGAGCAGTTCTTC. Its translation is CASSLSTSGRFYEQFF.

The CDR3 here is CASSCYQYETGNCSDTQYF. CDR3 nucleotides: TGTGCCAGCAGCTGCTACCAATACGAGACAGGGAATTGTTCAGATACGCAGTATTTT. The chain joins TRBV7-9 to TRBJ2-3; 7 bases fit TRBD1. Germline V lookup: CDR1 SEHNR, CDR2 FQNEAQ (reference sequence). V shed 4 bases, J shed 4 bases, and the junction held 20 bases outside the gene matches. The CDR3 is 19 residues long.

V is TRBV5-1 and J is TRBJ2-2; D remains ambiguous. Per the germline V gene, CDR1 is SGHRS and CDR2 is YFSETQ. Trimming cost V 3 bases and J 6 bases, with 9 bases left between them. CDR3 length: 13 amino acids. The CDR3 nucleotides read TGCGCCAGCAGCTGGATCGAGCCCGGGGAGCTGTTTTTT. Its protein is CASSWIEPGELFF.

The chain uses TRBV29-1 and TRBJ1-1; D unresolved. V was trimmed by 6 bases and J by 11 bases, leaving 13 bases between them. This CDR3 contains 10 residues. Germline CDR1 and CDR2: SQVTM and ANQGSEA. The CDR3, as DNA: TGCAGCGTGACCTCATTTCGGGCTTTCTTT. It is translated as CSVTSFRAFF.

This chain joins TRBV4-3 and TRBJ2-3; D is ambiguous. Trimming cost V 4 bases and J 0 bases, with 11 bases left between them. Germline V gene lookup returns CDR1 LGHNA and CDR2 YSLEER. The CDR3 runs to 15 residues. The CDR3: CASSPLYSSTDTQYF. The CDR3 region has the DNA TGCGCCAGCAGCCCCCTATACAGCAGCACAGATACGCAGTATTTT.

This rearrangement joins TRBV27 to TRBJ2-3; no reliable D call. Per the germline V gene, CDR1 is MNHEY and CDR2 is SMNVEV (reference sequence). CDR3 length: 15 residues. V gave up 6 bases and J gave up 0 bases, with 13 bases separating them. The CDR3 DNA sequence: TGTGCCAGCAGAGCCCGGGTTACTAGCACAGATACGCAGTATTTT. This sequence encodes CASRARVTSTDTQYF.

The gene calls are TRBV9 and TRBJ2-2; 10 bases match TRBD1. Germline V lookup: CDR1 SGDLS, CDR2 YYNGEE. The CDR3 runs to 16 residues. V shed 3 bases, J shed 4 bases, and the junction held 6 bases outside the gene matches. Written as DNA, the CDR3 is TGTGCCAGCAGCGGCCGAGGACAGGGGGTCACCGGGGAGCTGTTTTTT. Translating gives CASSGRGQGVTGELFF. Drawing the rest from reference TRBV9 and TRBJ2-2, the complete variable domain is DSGVTQTPKHLITATGQRVTLRCSPRSGDLSVYWYQQSLDQGLQFLIQYYNGEERAKGNILERFSAQQFPDLHSELNLSSLELGDSALYFCASSGRGQGVTGELFFGEGSRLTVL.

The chain joins TRBV27 to TRBJ2-1, with a weak D call TRBD1 (5 bases). Trimming took off 6 bases at V and 6 bases at J, with 15 bases between the two ends. The CDR3 runs 14 residues. The germline V gene encodes CDR1 MNHEY and CDR2 SMNVEV (reference sequence). CDR3 sequence: CASSQYTTVNEQFF. The CDR3 bases are TGTGCCAGCAGCCAATACACGACAGTCAATGAGCAGTTCTTC.

The chain couples TRBV27 to TRBJ1-5; D is unclear. From germline, CDR1 is MNHEY and CDR2 SMNVEV (reference sequence). The CDR3 loop spans 13 amino acids. The germline V and J ends were trimmed by 5 bases and 5 bases, with 10 bases remaining between them. The CDR3 DNA follows: TGTGCCAGCAGTCCCGGCGGGCATCAGCCCCAGCATTTT. It specifies CASSPGGHQPQHF.

This chain links TRBV7-9 with TRBJ2-1, with 12 bases lining up with TRBD2. Germline loops: CDR1 SEHNR, CDR2 FQNEAQ (reference sequence). V shed 5 bases and J 7 bases; nucleotides not matched to a gene: 9. The CDR3 loop spans 16 amino acids. In DNA, the CDR3 is TGTGCCAGCAGCCTTAGGACTAGCGGGAAGAATAATGAGCAGTTCTTC. The encoded protein is CASSLRTSGKNNEQFF.

The chain combines TRBV7-9 with TRBJ2-1; 9 bases fit TRBD1. Germline values: CDR1 SEHNR, CDR2 FQNEAQ (reference sequence). After removal of 3 bases from V and 4 bases from J, the junction contained 7 bases not matched to a gene. This CDR3 contains 16 residues. CDR3 in amino acids: CASSFGRDRVYNEQFF. The CDR3 DNA reads as TGTGCCAGCAGCTTTGGCCGGGACAGGGTATACAATGAGCAGTTCTTC.

The chain employs TRBV29-1 and TRBJ2-1; no clear D. Deletions cut 6 bases from V and 4 bases from J, with 7 bases between. The CDR3 extends over 11 amino acids. Germline values: CDR1 SQVTM, CDR2 ANQGSEA. The CDR3 spells CSVTVYNEQFF. DNA for the CDR3: TGCAGCGTAACGGTTTACAATGAGCAGTTCTTC.

The chain uses TRBV4-3 and TRBJ2-7, with 9 bases fitting TRBD2. CDR1 is LGHNA, CDR2 YSLEER, per germline. Trimming cost V 4 bases and J 4 bases; bases outside gene matches: 8. There are 15 residues in the CDR3. The DNA for the CDR3 is TGCGCCAGCAGCCCCTCCAGGGCGGGAGGGTACGAGCAGTACTTC. It translates to CASSPSRAGGYEQYF.

The rearrangement links TRBV4-1 to TRBJ2-7; D unresolved. Germline V gene sequence: CDR1 MGHRA, CDR2 YSYEKL. The CDR3 is 15 residues long. The V end lost 0 bases, the J end lost 0 bases, and 9 bases lay between the germline ends. The CDR3 region is CASSQESFPSYEQYF. The CDR3 nucleotides are TGCGCCAGCAGCCAAGAATCCTTTCCCTCCTACGAGCAGTACTTC.

In this sample, this clone turned up once. The chain uses TRBV6-5 and TRBJ1-5; perhaps TRBD1 as D (5 bases). The CDR3 is made up of 15 amino acids. Germline values: CDR1 MNHEY, CDR2 SVGAGI. Trimming took 6 bases from V and 4 from J, leaving 16 bases between them. In nucleotides, the CDR3 is TGTGCCAGCAGAAGCGCTGACAGCTCTAATCAGCCCCAGCATTTT. Translated, it gives CASRSADSSNQPQHF.

The rearrangement joins TRBV2 to TRBJ2-1; D may be TRBD2 (5 bases). Germline V lookup: CDR1 SNHLY, CDR2 FYNNEI. This CDR3 contains 14 residues. V was pared by 4 bases and J by 10 bases, with 17 bases between. CDR3 loop: CASSGGDGSGEQFF. As DNA, the CDR3 is TGTGCCAGCAGTGGAGGAGACGGTTCGGGAGAGCAGTTCTTC.

V and J are TRBV29-1 and TRBJ2-4; unclear D gene. V lost 0 bases and J lost 14, with 11 bases in between. This CDR3 region has 11 residues. Germline V lookup: CDR1 SQVTM, CDR2 ANQGSEA. This CDR3 is CSVEDFDFKYF. For the CDR3, the DNA is TGCAGCGTTGAAGATTTTGACTTTAAGTACTTC.

This chain links TRBV6-5 with TRBJ2-7, with 8 bases fitting TRBD2. V lost 5 bases to trimming and J lost 2 bases; unmatched junction nucleotides: 8. The germline gives CDR1 MNHEY, CDR2 SVGAGI. The CDR3 length is 15 residues. CDR3 residues: CASSPSGSGTYEQYF. CDR3 in DNA: TGTGCCAGCAGTCCCAGCGGGAGTGGCACCTACGAGCAGTACTTC.

The chain combines TRBV5-1 with TRBJ2-5; 7 bases align to TRBD2. V gave up 3 bases and J gave up 2 bases; unmatched junction bases: 13. Looked up from germline, CDR1 is SGHRS and CDR2 is YFSETQ. This CDR3 is 17 amino acids long. CDR3 DNA: TGCGCCAGCAGCTGGGGCCGAATAGGGACTATACAAGAGACCCAGTACTTC. Translating gives CASSWGRIGTIQETQYF.

The chain uses TRBV7-8 and TRBJ1-1; D is uncertain. The V gene lost 0 bases and the J gene lost 11 bases, with 13 bases spanning the gap. This CDR3 has 13 amino acids. The V gene's germline CDR1 is SGHVS and CDR2 FQNEAQ. In DNA, the CDR3 is TGTGCCAGCAGCTTAGCGACGGATCCGAGGGCTTTCTTT. Translation gives CASSLATDPRAFF.

The chain carries TRBV4-3 and TRBJ1-4, with D hard to call. CDR1 is LGHNA, CDR2 YSLEER, per germline. The CDR3 contains 16 residues. V shed 0 bases and J shed 0 bases, with 8 bases lying between them. CDR3 in DNA: TGCGCCAGCAGCCAAGAGACCGATACAACTAATGAAAAACTGTTTTTT. This translates into CASSQETDTTNEKLFF.

The chain uses TRBV5-5 and TRBJ2-7; tentatively, D is TRBD1 (7 bases). Germline V gives CDR1 SGHKS, CDR2 YYEKEE (reference sequence). The CDR3 consists of 14 residues. V lost 4 bases to trimming and J lost 7 bases, with 18 bases between them. This CDR3 reads CASSGEEGALEQYF. CDR3 sequence (DNA): TGTGCCAGCAGCGGCGAGGAGGGGGCGCTTGAGCAGTACTTC. Supplemented by reference TRBV5-5 and TRBJ2-7, the full variable domain reads DAGVTQSPTHLIKTRGQQVTLRCSPISGHKSVSWYQQVLGQGPQFIFQYYEKEERGRGNFPDRFSARQFPNYSSELNVNALLLGDSALYLCASSGEEGALEQYFGPGTRLTVT.

V is TRBV4-2 and J is TRBJ2-2; 7 bases fit TRBD2. J gave up 7 bases and V 0 bases, and 8 bases lay outside the gene matches. Germline V gene sequence: CDR1 LGHNA, CDR2 YNFKEQ. The CDR3 runs 16 residues. DNA of the CDR3: TGTGCCAGCAGCCAAGATCCTAGCGGAATCCACGGGGAGCTGTTTTTT. Protein: CASSQDPSGIHGELFF.

The genes are TRBV30 and TRBJ1-1, with a weak D call TRBD1 (5 bases). Per the germline V gene, CDR1 is GTSNPN and CDR2 is SVGIG (reference sequence). The V end was cut by 2 bases, the J end by 5 bases, with 18 bases between. This CDR3 is 15 amino acids long. As DNA, the CDR3 is TGTGCCTGGAGTCCCATCTGGGTGGGGGGTACTGAAGCTTTCTTT. Translation: CAWSPIWVGGTEAFF.

The genes are TRBV27 and TRBJ2-7; possibly TRBD1 for D (5 bases). The CDR3 totals 12 residues. V was trimmed by 4 bases and J by 3 bases, leaving 7 bases between them. Germline CDR1 and CDR2: MNHEY and SMNVEV (reference sequence). The DNA for the CDR3 is TGTGCCAGCAGTTCAGGGATCTACGAGCAGTACTTC. The encoded protein is CASSSGIYEQYF.

This clone was observed once. The DNA for the CDR3 is TGTGCCAGCTCACCGGGACAGGGGAACGAGCAGTACTTC. Translated, it gives CASSPGQGNEQYF. This chain joins TRBV9 and TRBJ2-7; 10 nucleotides agree with TRBD1. V lost 7 bases and J lost 5; bases outside the gene matches: 6. CDR1 SGDLS and CDR2 YYNGEE come from the germline V gene. CDR3 length: 13 amino acids. Drawing the rest from reference TRBV9 and TRBJ2-7, the complete variable domain is DSGVTQTPKHLITATGQRVTLRCSPRSGDLSVYWYQQSLDQGLQFLIQYYNGEERAKGNILERFSAQQFPDLHSELNLSSLELGDSALYFCASSPGQGNEQYFGPGTRLTVT.